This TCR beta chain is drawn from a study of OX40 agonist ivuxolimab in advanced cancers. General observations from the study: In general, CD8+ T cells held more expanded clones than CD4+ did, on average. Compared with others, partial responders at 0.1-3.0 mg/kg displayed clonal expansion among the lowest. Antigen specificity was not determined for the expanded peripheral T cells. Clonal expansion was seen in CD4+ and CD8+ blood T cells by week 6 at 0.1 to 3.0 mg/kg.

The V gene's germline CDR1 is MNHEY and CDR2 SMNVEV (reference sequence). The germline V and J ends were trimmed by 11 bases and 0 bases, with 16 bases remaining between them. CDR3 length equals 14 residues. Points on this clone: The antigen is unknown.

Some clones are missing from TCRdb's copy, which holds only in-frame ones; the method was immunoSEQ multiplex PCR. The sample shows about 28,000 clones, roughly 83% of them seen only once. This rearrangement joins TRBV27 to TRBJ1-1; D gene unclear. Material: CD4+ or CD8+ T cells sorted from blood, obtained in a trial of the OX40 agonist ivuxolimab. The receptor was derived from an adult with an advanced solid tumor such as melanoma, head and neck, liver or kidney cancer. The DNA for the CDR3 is TGTGCCTCCTATCCCTCGGGTTTGAACACTGAAGCTTTCTTT. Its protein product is CASYPSGLNTEAFF.